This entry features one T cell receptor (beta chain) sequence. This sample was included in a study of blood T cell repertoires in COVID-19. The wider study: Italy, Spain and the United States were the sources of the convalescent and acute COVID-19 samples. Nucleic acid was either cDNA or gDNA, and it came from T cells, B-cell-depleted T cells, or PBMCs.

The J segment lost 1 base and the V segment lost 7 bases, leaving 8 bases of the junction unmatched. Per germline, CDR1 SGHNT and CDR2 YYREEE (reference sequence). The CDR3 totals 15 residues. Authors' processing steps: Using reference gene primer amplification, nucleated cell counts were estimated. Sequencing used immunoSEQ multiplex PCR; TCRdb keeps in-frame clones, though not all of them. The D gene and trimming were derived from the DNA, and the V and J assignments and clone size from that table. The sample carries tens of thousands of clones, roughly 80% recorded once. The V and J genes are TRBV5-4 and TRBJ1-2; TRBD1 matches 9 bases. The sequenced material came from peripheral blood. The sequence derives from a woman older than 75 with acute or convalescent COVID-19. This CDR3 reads CASSGRTGVNYGYTF. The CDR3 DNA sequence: TGTGCCAGCTCAGGAAGGACAGGGGTTAACTATGGCTACACCTTC. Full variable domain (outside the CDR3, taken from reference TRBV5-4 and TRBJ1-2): ETGVTQSPTHLIKTRGQQVTLRCSSQSGHNTVSWYQQALGQGPQFIFQYYREEENGRGNFPPRFSGLQFPNYSSELNVNALELDDSALYLCASSGRTGVNYGYTFGSGTRLTVV.